This entry features one T cell receptor beta chain sequence. Antigen: not known. PCR used 60 Vbeta primers and 13 Jbeta primers. Profiling relied on immunoSEQ multiplex PCR, and the TCRdb table lists in-frame clones only, not all of them. The repertoire includes roughly 140,000 clones, about 75% of them detected once, and 1.7% sits in the top ten. This sample stems from a study of cytomegalovirus exposure and HLA in healthy donors. Study observations and caveats: The investigators catalogued 150 to 200 TCR beta chains as cytomegalovirus-associated.

CDR1 is SGHDT and CDR2 is YYEEEE in the germline V gene. The V and J ends lost 4 bases and 3 bases, in that order; junction bases with no gene match: 9. The CDR3 totals 15 residues. Input material: PBMCs. The TCR was taken from a young woman in good health and CMV-seronegative. The chain uses TRBV5-6 and TRBJ1-2, with 7 positions matching TRBD1. The CDR3 DNA sequence: TGTGCCAGCAGCGCCACGACAGGGATGTACTATGGCTACACCTTC. Residues: CASSATTGMYYGYTF. Drawing the rest from reference TRBV5-6 and TRBJ1-2, the complete variable domain is DAGVTQSPTHLIKTRGQQVTLRCSPKSGHDTVSWYQQALGQGPQFIFQYYEEEERQRGNFPDRFSGHQFPNYSSELNVNALLLGDSALYLCASSATTGMYYGYTFGSGTRLTVV.